Included here is one TCR beta chain sequence, with context. Its antigen target is currently unknown. The record has no base qualities; no much larger clone is one base away. The sample belongs to a study of blood T cells in healthy people across ages (dated by TCRdb to about 2015). Concerning the study at large: In model experiments, roughly one uniquely barcoded TCR beta cDNA molecule per two T cells was captured by template switching. To track age-related changes in TCR beta repertoire diversity, the study relied on deep sequencing normalized with unique cDNA molecular identifiers. Donors were grouped into four age groups: young (average roughly 17 years), middle-aged (39), aged (about 59) and long-lived (about 82). The study analyzed two additional independent replicas of 1 million unique cDNA reads from the same blood draw for two donors, one aged 18 to 29 and one aged 80 or older.

Cut back by 6 bases and 2 bases, the V and J ends lie 10 bases apart. The CDR3 goes from the cysteine to the phenylalanine over 12 residues. The retained sequence is limited to the CDR3, 36 bases, with the frame set at the first base. Based on the germline V gene (reference sequence), the CDR1 and CDR2 sequences are DFQATT and SNEGSKA. Donors were a few dozen systemically healthy Caucasian individuals from Russia aged roughly 6 to 100 years. Approximately 9.3 milliliters of peripheral blood were collected from each donor into EDTA-treated Vacutainer tubes. Ficoll-Paque density-gradient centrifugation was used to isolate PBMCs, with at least 6.5 million per sample. Total RNA, at least 5 micrograms per sample, was extracted from PBMCs with Trizol reagent. For every donor, flow cytometry on a PBMC aliquot measured the percentage of naive CD45RAhigh/CD27high T cells. The library was generated by 5' RACE. Sequencing used an Illumina HiSeq 2500. A second PCR of about 6 to 11 cycles was run with a J-beta primer mix and a sample-barcoded 5' primer. A template-switch 5' adaptor carrying 12 random nucleotides introduced a unique molecular identifier onto each TCR beta cDNA molecule. Each sample yielded at least 3 million CDR3-containing paired-end reads. All of the RNA was converted into first-strand cDNA using the Mint cDNA synthesis kit, with a TRBC-specific oligonucleotide serving as the primer. Following uracil-DNA glycosylase treatment, a first 18-cycle PCR with universal primers M1SS and BC2_uni_R was performed on all cDNA. Under the source paper's analysis protocol: For normalization, 1 million high-quality reads, each with a distinct molecular identifier, were randomly selected from each sample. Instead of being binned into consensus sequences, reads with shared molecular identifiers were discarded. MiTCR, run with a Q25 quality threshold and the strictest error-elimination algorithm, handled CDR3 identification, clonotype clustering and error correction. Lower-bound total TCR beta diversity was estimated with a nonparametric unseen species model using Euler transformation. TCRdb reran the public reads through fastp at Q25 and MiXCR, keeping productive beta chains. Every entry covers one CDR3 protein and lists the most common genes and DNA from its rows. The V and J calls were not made by the authors but by TCRdb's processing. The sample includes approximately 580,000 distinct CDR3 sequences, with less than 25% observed a single time. Approximately 8.7% of the sample belongs to the ten largest clones.

What the study reported, not specific to this receptor: Estimates of total diversity from one million sequenced T cells were regarded as lower bounds and underestimates. Because profiling used bulk unsorted PBMCs, naive and antigen-experienced compartments could not be compared conclusively. Observed TCR beta diversity per million T cells fell roughly linearly with age, and a significant reduction was already apparent by age around 40. A strong correlation was found between observed TCR beta diversity and the percentage of naive T cells measured by flow cytometry. Compared with the aged group, more naive CD4+ T cells, fewer expanded clones and increased TCR diversity were shown by the long-lived group, suggesting age selection. Donor CMV infection status was unknown, potentially confounding age-related changes in expanded clonotypes.

This same sample was also part of a study on T cells of mothers and their children. The second study also describes: Nine systemically healthy Caucasian individuals served as donors, namely three mothers together with their six children. cDNA synthesis consumed the entire amount of extracted RNA, loaded at approximately 1.6 ug RNA in each 15 ul reaction. In the second PCR, the M1S primer added sample barcodes and 2-4 random nucleotides. Over 9.5 million TCR beta CDR3 reads came from each mother, compared with some 3.1 million reads from each child. In both related and unrelated pairs, thymic selection shapes the output of TCR recombination in a similar way, with inherited differences having only a minor effect. Normalized repertoire overlap in related mother-child pairs was always slightly higher than in unrelated mother-child pairs, but the difference was never significant. Persistent microchimeric T cell clones were not detected, at a sensitivity of approximately 100 clones per million clonotypes. The study used deep NGS to compare TCR beta repertoires of mothers and children, seeking features distinguishing related mother-child pairs from unrelated individuals. The mean age was roughly 40 +/- 4 years for the mothers and 11 +/- 4 years for the children. After adapter ligation was performed with NEBNext reagents, the libraries were sequenced on an Illumina HiSeq 2000 with 100+100 nt paired-end reads. Mother and child libraries were prepared a month apart and sequenced in separate runs to prevent cross-contamination. For each donor, somewhere between roughly 450,000 and 2,100,000 distinct TCR beta clonotypes were identified. Naive TCR beta clonotypes were estimated from low-frequency clonotypes matched to each donor's FACS-determined naive share, without sorting.

Sequenced material: blood. This TCR came from a boy younger than 18 in good health. The V gene is TRBV20-1 and the J gene is TRBJ1-2, and TRBD1 may be the D gene, going by 6 matching bases. The CDR3 protein sequence reads: CSAPGDNYGYTF. The nucleotide sequence reads as follows: TGCAGTGCCCCAGGGGACAACTATGGCTACACCTTC.